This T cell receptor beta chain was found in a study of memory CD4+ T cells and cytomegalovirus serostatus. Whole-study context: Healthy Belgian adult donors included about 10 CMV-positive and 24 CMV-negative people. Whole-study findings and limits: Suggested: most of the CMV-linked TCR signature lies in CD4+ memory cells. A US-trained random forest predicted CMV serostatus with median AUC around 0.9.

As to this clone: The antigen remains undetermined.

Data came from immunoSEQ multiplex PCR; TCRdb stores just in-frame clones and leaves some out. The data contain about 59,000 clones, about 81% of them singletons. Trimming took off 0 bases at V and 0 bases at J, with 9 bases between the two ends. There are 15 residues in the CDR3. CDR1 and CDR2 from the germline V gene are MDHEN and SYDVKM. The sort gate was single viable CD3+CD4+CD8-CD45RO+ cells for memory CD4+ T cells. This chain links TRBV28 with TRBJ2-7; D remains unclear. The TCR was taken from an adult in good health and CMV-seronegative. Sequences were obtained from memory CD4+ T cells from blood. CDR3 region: CASSLWDESSYEQYF. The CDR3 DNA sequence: TGTGCCAGCAGTTTATGGGACGAGAGCTCCTACGAGCAGTACTTC.